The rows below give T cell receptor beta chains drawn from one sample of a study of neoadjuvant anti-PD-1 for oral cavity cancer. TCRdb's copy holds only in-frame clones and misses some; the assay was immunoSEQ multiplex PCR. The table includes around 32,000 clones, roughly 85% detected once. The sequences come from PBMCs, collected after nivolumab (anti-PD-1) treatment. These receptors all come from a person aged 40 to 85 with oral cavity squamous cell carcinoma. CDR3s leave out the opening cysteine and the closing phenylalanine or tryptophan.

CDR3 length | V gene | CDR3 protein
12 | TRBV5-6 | ASSFGAGSNEQF
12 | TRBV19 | ASSIGTSVNEQY
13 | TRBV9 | ASSFGTLNTGELF
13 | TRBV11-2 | ASSLMRQGHSPLH
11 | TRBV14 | ASSPIGNEKLF
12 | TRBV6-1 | ASHQVNSNQPQH
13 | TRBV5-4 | ASSTYRQGEETQY
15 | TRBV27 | ASSPRGQGAGANVLT
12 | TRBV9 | ASSVGADNQPQH
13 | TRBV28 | ASSLQQGRPDEQY
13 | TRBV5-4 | ASSPPGQGLNGYT
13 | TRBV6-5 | ASSSQQGARTEAF
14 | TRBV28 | ASSLLGRGQEETQY
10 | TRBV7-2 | ASRYSNSPLH
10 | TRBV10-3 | AIAGGQETQY
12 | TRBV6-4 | ASKTGTANTEAF
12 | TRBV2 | ASSELTGTDTQY
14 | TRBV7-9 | ASSPRTSAVQETQY
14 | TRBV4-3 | ASSQDRGTGSYEQY
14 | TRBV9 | ASSAGQGLGKNIQY
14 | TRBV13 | ASSQRRWGSTDTQY
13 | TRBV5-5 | ASSWTGGLEDTQY
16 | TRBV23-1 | ASSRNFEVLNLWTEAF
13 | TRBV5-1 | ASSRGVGNQETQY